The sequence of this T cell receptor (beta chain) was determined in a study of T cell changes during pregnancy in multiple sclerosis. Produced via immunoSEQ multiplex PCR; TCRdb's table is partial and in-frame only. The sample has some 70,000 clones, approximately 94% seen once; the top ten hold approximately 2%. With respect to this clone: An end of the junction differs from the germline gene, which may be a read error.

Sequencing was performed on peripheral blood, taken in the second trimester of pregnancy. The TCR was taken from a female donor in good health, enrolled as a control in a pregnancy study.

The CDR3 region has the DNA TGTGCTAGCAGCTTAGGTCCAGGGGGCTCCTACAATGAGCAGTTCTTC. Its protein is CASSLGPGGSYNEQFF. The V gene is TRBV7-7, the J gene TRBJ2-1; TRBD1 matches 7 bases. Germline V CDR1 and CDR2: SSHAT, FNYEAQ (reference sequence). The CDR3 consists of 16 residues.